This T cell receptor beta chain is drawn from a study of glioma-infiltrating T cells. Study-level findings and limits: Very few CDR3 sequences were shared between tissue and blood. Above-expected tissue-blood divergence occurred in all gliomas, most in low-grade ones.

The iRepertoire nested amplicon-rescue multiplex PCR amplified TCR alpha and beta CDR3s from RNA. For one-step reverse transcription and amplification, 100-400 ng of tissue mRNA or PBMC total RNA was used. TCRdb itself ran the multiplex PCR reads through MiXCR, one entry per CDR3 protein. The sample comprises around 100,000 distinct CDR3 sequences, about 30% of which are singletons, and around 40% rests with the top ten. V lost 8 bases to trimming and J lost 2 bases, with 12 bases between them. The CDR3 extends over 13 amino acids. From germline, CDR1 is SNHLY and CDR2 FYNNEI. This clonotype was observed many times. Its specificity is unknown.

The V and J genes are TRBV2 and TRBJ1-2; D is unclear. The source of this sequence is a human donor with low-grade glioma or glioblastoma, undergoing nonglioma brain surgery, or in good health (not recorded which). What was sequenced was glioma tissue, nonneoplastic brain tissue, or PBMCs (not recorded which). Here the CDR3 DNA reads TGTGCCAGCGGCTCCGACGGGAACTATGGCTACACCTTC. Its translation: CASGSDGNYGYTF.